This entry is about one T cell receptor beta chain. This clone's antigen is unknown. No base qualities exist here, and no much larger clone lies one base off it. Library prep was done by the immunoSEQ multiplex PCR assay. A mixture of 60 forward primers for TCR Vbeta segments and 13 reverse primers for TCR Jbeta segments was used in the multiplex PCR. The CDR3 region of rearranged TCR beta genes was amplified from genomic DNA with a multiplex PCR assay. On the Illumina HiSeq System, the amplified TCR beta libraries were sequenced as 87-base-pair reads. From the authors' description of their analysis: Across the 670 or so repertoires, a later analysis counted approximately 75 million unique TCR beta chains, around 11 million of which were shared by at least two donors. Raw reads were error-corrected and collapsed into unique sequences by a nearest-neighbor algorithm in which closely related sequences were merged to remove PCR and sequencing errors. V, D and J gene segments were assigned by aligning CDR3 sequences to IMGT reference sequences. Each retained sequence needed at least a six-nucleotide match to both a V gene segment and a J gene segment. A rearrangement counted as productive if the CDR3 had no stop codons and remained in frame with V and J, and every other rearrangement counted as non-productive. Following IMGT convention, CDR3 was defined as the stretch from the second conserved V-encoded cysteine up to the conserved J-encoded phenylalanine. In an earlier analysis of around 540 of the donors, sequences lacking an unambiguous match to a single V gene segment were excluded. An earlier analysis of several hundred of the donors classified V segments as functional when productive rearrangements were above 56.7% and as segregating when the standard deviation between donors was above 5%. A statistical classification framework was developed to diagnose cytomegalovirus status using the catalog of TCR beta chain sequences. A later analysis assigned V and J genes by comparing TCR nucleotide sequences with IMGT/GENE-DB human TR gene sequences. The TCRdist pipeline was used in a later analysis to assign CDR3 sequences and most-parsimonious VDJ recombination scenarios. In a later analysis, each TCR beta chain was defined by its CDR3 amino acid sequence together with its V-gene family, and reads without a unique V-gene family were excluded. In a later analysis, 500 to 700 highly shared, low-generation-probability nucleotide sequences were removed to address suspected cross-contamination and a sequencing artifact. In a later analysis, a clonal expansion index was calculated for each public chain from normalized within-repertoire ranks of inferred template counts. Generation probabilities in a later analysis came from a VDJ recombination model fitted to out-of-frame rearrangements, and those results were checked against IGoR. Hypergeometric tests were used in a later analysis to score TCR-TCR, TCR-HLA and TCR-CMV co-occurrence, with a repertoire-size bias correction applied to the TCR pairs. False discovery rates were estimated in a later analysis by permuting HLA or CMV assignments 20 times. In a later analysis, co-occurring TCRs were grouped with DBSCAN, and TCRdist sequence similarity was added when clustering was performed within HLA-allele-positive subsets. Repertoires with fewer than 30,000 or more than 120,000 public chains, plus five repertoires with anomalous nucleotide sharing, were excluded from co-occurrence clustering. In its TCRdb copy, this immuneACCESS table keeps in-frame sequences only and misses some clones. Where compared with another copy, unresolved V genes explain less than half of these, and the others have no known cause. For V, J and clone size, that table is used; D and trimming come from the DNA. The table for this sample lists fewer than 200,000 clones; roughly 85% of them were counted only once. More than 2% of the sample lies in the top ten.

The data are from a study of cytomegalovirus exposure and HLA in healthy donors (dated by TCRdb to about 2017). In the study overall: An earlier analysis of approximately 640 of the donors reported more than 250 Gb of sequence data and 117 million unique TCR beta sequences from approximately 180 million T cells. Alongside the repertoire data, information on donor age, sex, ethnicity and CMV serostatus was compiled. Of the 300 to 500 genotyped donors, over 80% were placed in the genetic ancestry cluster associated with self-reported Caucasian donors. Four to six DR-DQ haplotypes were handled as single units for association and clustering, since linkage in the cohort was strong. HLA typing covered class I and class II loci at four-digit resolution. Among over 350 genotyped donors of the cohort, an average of around 240,000 unique TCR beta nucleotide sequences were sequenced per donor, 15% to 20% of them non-productive. Typing coverage varied by locus: about 620-640 donors for A, B, C, DRB1 and DQB1; roughly 510 for DQA1; approximately 610 for DPA1; 450 to 480 for DPB1. About 300 gigabases of sequencing data and some 85 million unique TCR sequences were included in an early release covering about 620 HLA-typed donors. The aim of the study was to test whether cataloging public T cell receptors could identify signatures of past pathogen exposure. High-throughput TCR immunosequencing, statistical association of individual TCRs with disease status, and machine learning were combined to predict cytomegalovirus infection status. A later analysis re-analyzed previously published TCR beta repertoires from 666 donors and added high-resolution HLA genotyping to study TCR occurrence patterns. In addition to the first cohort of 666 subjects, a separate validation cohort of approximately 130 different subjects was used. In an earlier analysis of 550 to 700 of the donors, high-throughput TCR beta sequencing was used to judge whether each TCR beta V gene segment behaved as functional or pseudogenic. The later analysis used no new phenotypic data to find candidate immune exposures, relying instead on TCR beta sequences and their occurrence across donors. The study profiled the T cell repertoires of about 720 subjects by immunosequencing and related them to cytomegalovirus serostatus. A later genetic analysis used genome-wide SNP genotypes for about three fifths of the 666 donors, treating that subset as a discovery cohort. All discovery cohort repertoires had been generated using a single sequencing platform.

What the study reported, not specific to this receptor: In a later analysis, HLA-associated TCR beta chains showed more clonal expansion and lower generation probabilities than non-associated chains that were equally common. In vitro tests confirmed that a few of the cytomegalovirus-associated TCR beta chains recognize cytomegalovirus antigens. Compared with the approximately 720-donor mean, donors in an Asian-associated ancestry cluster had fewer N-insertions in productive TCRs, according to a later genetic analysis. A later analysis associated roughly 17,000 TCR beta sequences with specific HLA alleles at a false discovery rate of 0.05. About 15 rarely observed V segments, including chromosome 9 orphons, were excluded from the earlier analysis of approximately 500 of the donors because counts were too low. Cytomegalovirus status was reported to be diagnosed by the classifier with high specificity and sensitivity in both the original and validation cohorts. A later analysis found that most CMV-associated TCR beta chains appeared HLA-restricted, with HLA associations seemingly driven largely by CMV exposure. A later genetic analysis associated a missense DCLRE1C variant with V-gene and J-gene trimming of TCR beta chains, and an independent cohort replicated the association. Only TCR beta chains were sequenced in this cohort, and the absence of alpha or paired-chain data limited detectable features. For the cohort, immune exposure information was limited to CMV serostatus. In the study, approximately 160 TCR beta chains were listed as associated with cytomegalovirus. According to a later analysis, parvovirus B19, influenza, CMV and Epstein-Barr virus appeared linked to several top co-occurrence clusters. Presence/absence analyses assumed roughly uniform sequencing depth across donors, an assumption that may not hold. A further reported finding was that TCR beta sequences accurately predicted the HLA-A and HLA-B alleles for most subjects in the first cohort. Because the 87-base-pair reads could not distinguish some IMGT-functional V segments, including TRBV6-2 and TRBV6-3, those segments were excluded. A group of highly shared sequence variants was considered likely to be a technical artifact of the sequencing pipeline. When HLA alleles, especially DR and DQ, strongly co-occurred, TCR associations were difficult to assign to individual alleles. While some public TCRs were present in many individuals, most TCR sequences turned up only very rarely across donors. Linkage disequilibrium might explain the correlated functional status among segregating V segments, but an unknown experimental factor could not be ruled out. Because HLA typing was unavailable for some donors at each locus, only the typed subset was used in association tests. The authors suggested that the approach could potentially be generalized to other disease states and immunological phenotypes. In an earlier analysis of some 500 of the donors, most TCR beta V segments appeared in productive rearrangements about 90% or about 30% of the time, broadly matching IMGT annotations. In a later analysis, TCR association rates were found to vary across HLA loci, with the most associated TCRs seen for DRB1 alleles and the fewest for HLA-C alleles.

In total, 600 or so healthy bone marrow donors made up the cohort. At the time of sampling, all cohort members were nominally healthy, though unrecorded immune exposures were likely present. The donor was CMV seropositive and was included in the group of 290 or so seropositive cohort members. Every donor gave a peripheral blood sample, and the peripheral blood mononuclear cells from that sample were used for TCR beta sequencing. The Qiagen DNeasy Blood Extraction Kit was used to extract genomic DNA from the blood cell samples. CDR1 is given as SGHRS and CDR2 as YFSETQ, both from the germline V gene. Relative to germline, V is missing 3 bases and J is missing 0 bases, with 5 bases of the junction outside any gene match. There are 16 amino acids in the CDR3, from cysteine to phenylalanine inclusive. Only the CDR3 DNA is retained, 48 bases long and in frame from the first base.

Sequenced sample: PBMCs. This TCR came from a man aged 18-30 years in good health and CMV-seropositive. The chain uses TRBV5-1 and TRBJ2-2; the junction holds 7 bases that match TRBD1. The nucleotide sequence reads as follows: TGCGCCAGCAGCTGGAGGCAGGGGGCGAACACCGGGGAGCTGTTTTTT. It codes for CASSWRQGANTGELFF.